This T cell receptor beta chain emerged from a study of regulatory T cells in long-lasting Graves disease. Time point described: newly diagnosed GD, antithyroid drugs for less than 3 months. Following extraction of RNA from PBMCs, that RNA was used to make the TCR library. Relying on iRepertoire HTBI primers and Arm-PCR of CDR3 regions, the team built TCR beta libraries. Via MiXCR, TCRdb re-called the multiplex PCR reads, giving one row per CDR3 protein. The table records hundreds of thousands of distinct CDR3 sequences, 15% to 17% of them present only once. The ends were cut back, 0 bases at V and 7 bases at J, with 15 bases in the middle. The CDR3 extends over 15 amino acids. Germline V gives CDR1 LNHDA, CDR2 SQIVND (reference sequence).

This sequence joins TRBV19 and TRBJ1-1; D unclear. This material consisted of peripheral blood mononuclear cells (PBMCs), taken at new diagnosis, from a patient treated with antithyroid drugs. This clonotype was sampled from a female donor with Graves disease. For the CDR3, the DNA is TGTGCCAGTAGTATAGATCTTAACCTTGGCTATGAAGCTTTCTTT. This codes for CASSIDLNLGYEAFF.